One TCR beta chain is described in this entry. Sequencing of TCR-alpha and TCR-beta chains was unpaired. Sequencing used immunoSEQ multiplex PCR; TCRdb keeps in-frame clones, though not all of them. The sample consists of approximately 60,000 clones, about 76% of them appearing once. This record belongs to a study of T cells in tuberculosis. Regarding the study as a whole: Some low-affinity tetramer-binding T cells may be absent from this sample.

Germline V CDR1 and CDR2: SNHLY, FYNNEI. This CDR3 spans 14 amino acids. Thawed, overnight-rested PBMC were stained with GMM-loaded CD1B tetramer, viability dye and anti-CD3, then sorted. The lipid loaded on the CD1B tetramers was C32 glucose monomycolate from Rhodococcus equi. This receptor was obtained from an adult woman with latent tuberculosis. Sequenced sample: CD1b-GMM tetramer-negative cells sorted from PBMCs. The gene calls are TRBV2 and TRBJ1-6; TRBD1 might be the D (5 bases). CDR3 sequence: CAVGGEGGNSPLHF. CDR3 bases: TGTGCGGTGGGGGGGGAAGGAGGAAATTCACCCCTCCACTTT.